This TCR beta chain stems from a study of CD8+ T cells in alopecia areata. cDNA serving as the sequencing template came from extracted, reverse transcribed RNA. Produced via immunoSEQ multiplex PCR; TCRdb's table is partial and in-frame only. Counted here are 150,000 to 200,000 clones, roughly 64% occurring once; the ten biggest clones make up roughly an eighth. Study-wide results and caveats: The study found that many expanded lesional clones persisted in scalp and blood during tofacitinib. Sequenced scalp T cells also include alphabeta T cells resident in normal skin. Among the top 100, expanded CD8+ clones were significantly decreased by tofacitinib, as was scalp clonality.

Germline V gene sequence: CDR1 SGHRS, CDR2 YFSETQ. CDR3 length equals 17 residues. The junction had 7 bases not matched to a gene; V was cut back by 0 bases and J by 6 bases. For this clone: Its antigen is undetermined.

Treatment defined: oral pan-JAK inhibitor, 5-10 mg twice daily. This specimen consisted of CD8+ T cells sorted from blood, obtained at week 24, from a patient treated with tofacitinib. The clonotype comes from a human donor with alopecia areata. J is TRBJ1-6 and V is TRBV5-1; 9 nucleotides line up with TRBD1. The CDR3 DNA reads as TGCGCCAGCAGCTTGGTCATCAGGGGACAGGGTAATTCACCCCTCCACTTT. It translates to CASSLVIRGQGNSPLHF. Combining the CDR3 with reference TRBV5-1 and TRBJ1-6 gives the whole variable domain KAGVTQTPRYLIKTRGQQVTLSCSPISGHRSVSWYQQTPGQGLQFLFEYFSETQRNKGNFPGRFSGRQFSNSRSEMNVSTLELGDSALYLCASSLVIRGQGNSPLHFGNGTRLTVT.